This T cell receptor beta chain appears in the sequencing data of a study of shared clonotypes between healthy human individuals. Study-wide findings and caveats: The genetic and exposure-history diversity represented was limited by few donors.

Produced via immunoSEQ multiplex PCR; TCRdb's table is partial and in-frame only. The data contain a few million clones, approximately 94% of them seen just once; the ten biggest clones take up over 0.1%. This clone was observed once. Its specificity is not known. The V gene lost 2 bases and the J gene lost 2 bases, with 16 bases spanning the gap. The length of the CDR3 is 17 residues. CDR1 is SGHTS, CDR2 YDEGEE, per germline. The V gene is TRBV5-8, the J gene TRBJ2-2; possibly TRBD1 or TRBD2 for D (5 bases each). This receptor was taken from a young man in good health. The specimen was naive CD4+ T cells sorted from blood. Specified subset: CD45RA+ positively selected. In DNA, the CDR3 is TGTGCCAGCAGCTTTTTTACCGGGACGGCAAACACCGGGGAGCTGTTTTTT. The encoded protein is CASSFFTGTANTGELFF. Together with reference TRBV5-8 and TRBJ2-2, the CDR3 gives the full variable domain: EAGVTQSPTHLIKTRGQQATLRCSPISGHTSVYWYQQALGLGLQFLLWYDEGEERNRGNFPPRFSGRQFPNYSSELNVNALELEDSALYLCASSFFTGTANTGELFFGEGSRLTVL.